A single sample gave rise to the 21 T cell receptor beta chains below, sequenced in a study of blood T cell repertoires in COVID-19. TCRdb's copy holds only in-frame clones and misses some; the assay was immunoSEQ multiplex PCR. Of around 250,000 clones in the sample, about 90% were seen once. Sequenced: PBMCs or T cells enriched from blood (not recorded which). These receptors came from a woman aged 25 to 39 with acute COVID-19.

The rearrangement joins TRBV19 to TRBJ2-5; TRBD2 matches 8 bases. Germline V gene lookup returns CDR1 LNHDA and CDR2 SQIVND (reference sequence). The CDR3 consists of 13 residues. After removal of 4 bases from V and 5 bases from J, the junction contained 3 bases not matched to a gene. The CDR3 bases are TGTGCCAGTAGTACCCCGGGGGGGGAGACCCAGTACTTC. Translating gives CASSTPGGETQYF.

This rearrangement joins TRBV6-5 to TRBJ2-3; 9 bases are shared with TRBD2. The V gene end was trimmed by 6 bases and the J gene end by 1 base; junction bases not matched to a gene: 2. Germline CDR1 is MNHEY and CDR2 is SVGAGI. The CDR3 contains 14 residues. CDR3 in amino acids: CASRIAGGTDTQYF. The CDR3, as DNA: TGTGCCAGCAGGATAGCGGGGGGCACAGATACGCAGTATTTT.

The genes are TRBV11-2 and TRBJ2-2; tentatively, D is TRBD2 (5 bases). Germline V CDR1 and CDR2: SGHAT, FQNNGV. The CDR3 runs 16 residues. The V gene lost 3 bases and the J gene lost 4 bases, with 15 bases spanning the gap. CDR3 loop: CASSLPGLGATGELFF. The CDR3 DNA reads as TGTGCCAGCAGCTTGCCGGGGTTGGGCGCCACCGGGGAGCTGTTTTTT.

The V gene is TRBV19, the J gene TRBJ2-7, with 7 bases lining up with TRBD1. The V gene's germline CDR1 is LNHDA and CDR2 SQIVND (reference sequence). The CDR3 sequence is 14 residues long. V lost 5 bases and J lost 4; bases outside the gene matches: 8. The CDR3 nucleotides read TGTGCCAGTAGTCTCCCGGGACAGAGTTACGAGCAGTACTTC. It translates to CASSLPGQSYEQYF.

The V gene is TRBV29-1, the J gene TRBJ2-3; weak D call: TRBD2 (7 bases). The CDR3 covers 12 residues. Germline CDR1 is SQVTM and CDR2 is ANQGSEA. Trimming stripped 6 bases from V and 4 bases from J, with 11 bases between. CDR3 sequence reads: CSVLGGPDTQYF. In DNA, the CDR3 is TGCAGCGTCCTCGGGGGGCCAGATACGCAGTATTTT.

V is TRBV7-2 and J is TRBJ2-7, with D possibly TRBD1 on 6 matching bases. The CDR3 is 13 residues long. Germline V gene data show CDR1 as SGHTA and CDR2 as FQGNSA. The V gene lost 5 bases and the J gene lost 3 bases, with 11 bases spanning the gap. This chain's CDR3 is CASSRDTDYEQYF. CDR3 in DNA: TGTGCCAGCAGCCGGGACACCGACTACGAGCAGTACTTC.

This clone was seen once. The rearrangement joins TRBV5-6 to TRBJ1-1, with D hard to call. The ends were cut back, 5 bases at V and 5 bases at J, with 13 bases in the middle. Per the germline V gene, CDR1 is SGHDT and CDR2 is YYEEEE. This CDR3 spans 13 amino acids. CDR3 DNA sequence: TGTGCCAGCAGTTCAGGTTCGGGGACTGAAGCTTTCTTT. Its protein product is CASSSGSGTEAFF.

The chain has TRBV5-6 and TRBJ2-1; 8 bases match TRBD2. V was clipped by 2 bases and J by 0 bases; unmatched bases: 7. The germline V gene has CDR1 SGHDT and CDR2 YYEEEE. The CDR3 runs to 17 residues. CDR3 protein: CASSFSTSANSYNEQFF. The CDR3 DNA sequence: TGTGCCAGCAGCTTCTCGACTAGCGCTAACTCCTACAATGAGCAGTTCTTC.

This rearrangement joins TRBV6-5 to TRBJ1-5; 7 nucleotides line up with TRBD1. Germline V CDR1 and CDR2: MNHEY, SVGAGI. The CDR3 covers 15 residues. The V segment lost 6 bases and the J segment 0 bases; nucleotides outside the gene matches: 5. CDR3 coding DNA: TGTGCCAGCAGCGTGGACAGGAATAGCAATCAGCCCCAGCATTTT. Translation: CASSVDRNSNQPQHF.

V usage is TRBV4-1 and J usage is TRBJ2-7, with D unclear. Trimming took off 1 base at V and 3 bases at J, with 13 bases between the two ends. The CDR3 is 15 residues long. CDR1 and CDR2 from the germline V gene are MGHRA and YSYEKL. The CDR3 here is CASSQVQRLSYEQYF. In DNA form, the CDR3 reads TGCGCCAGCAGCCAAGTGCAGCGCCTAAGCTACGAGCAGTACTTC.

This clone was seen a few times. This chain connects TRBV10-3 to TRBJ2-7, with a weak D call TRBD2 (5 bases). The CDR3 consists of 12 residues. V dropped 7 bases and J dropped 0 bases, with 7 bases sitting between them. Germline CDR1 reads ENHRY; CDR2 reads SYGVKD. The CDR3 loop reads CAITGDSYEQYF. The CDR3 DNA reads as TGTGCCATCACCGGGGACTCCTACGAGCAGTACTTC.

As regards this clone: Other DNA sequences in this specimen translate into the identical CDR3. The chain combines TRBV4-1 with TRBJ2-2; 9 positions agree with TRBD1. J gave up 1 base and V 3 bases, and 0 bases lay outside the gene matches. Looked up from germline, CDR1 is MGHRA and CDR2 is YSYEKL. This CDR3 is 15 amino acids long. In nucleotides, the CDR3 is TGCGCCAGCAGCCAGGACAGGGGGAACACCGGGGAGCTGTTTTTT. This translates into CASSQDRGNTGELFF.

This chain connects TRBV18 to TRBJ2-1, with a weak D call TRBD2 (7 bases). This CDR3 region has 18 residues. CDR1 KGHSH and CDR2 LQKENI come from the germline V gene. Trimming stripped 3 bases from V and 2 bases from J, with 20 bases between. The CDR3 sequence is CASSPLEWGGHTYNEQFF. The CDR3 nucleotides are TGTGCCAGCTCACCGCTAGAGTGGGGGGGCCACACCTACAATGAGCAGTTCTTC.

This clone is a singleton in its sample. This chain links TRBV6-5 with TRBJ2-5; maybe TRBD2 (6 bases). CDR1 and CDR2 from the germline V gene are MNHEY and SVGAGI. The length of the CDR3 is 14 residues. V was cut by 0 bases and J by 3 bases, with 8 bases left in between. CDR3 DNA sequence: TGTGCCAGCAGTTACTCTAGCGGTAAAGAGACCCAGTACTTC. As protein: CASSYSSGKETQYF.

This clone appeared a single time. Its ends do not fully match the called genes, so a read error is possible. The rearrangement uses TRBV3-1 (or the pseudogene TRBV3-2) and TRBJ2-7, with TRBD2 matching 11 bases. The CDR3 has 15 residues. Germline V gives CDR1 LGHDT, CDR2 YNNKEL (reference sequence). The CDR3 DNA reads TGTGCCAGCACCAACACCGGGACTAGCGGCCCGAGGAGGCACTTC. Amino acids: CASTNTGTSGPRRHF.

The chain combines TRBV4-3 with TRBJ2-1, with D maybe TRBD2 (5 bases). The CDR3 spans 15 residues. Deletions cut 0 bases from V and 3 bases from J, with 9 bases between. Germline assignment: CDR1 LGHNA and CDR2 YSLEER. CDR3 DNA sequence: TGCGCCAGCAGCCAAGATCCGGGGTACTACAATGAGCAGTTCTTC. Amino acid sequence: CASSQDPGYYNEQFF.

The chain uses TRBV7-8 and TRBJ1-3; D may be TRBD1 (5 bases). Germline V gene sequence: CDR1 SGHVS, CDR2 FQNEAQ. The CDR3 totals 17 residues. The V and J ends lost 1 base and 0 bases respectively, with 13 bases between them. The CDR3 reads CASSLEGRTISGNTIYF. CDR3 nucleotides: TGTGCCAGCAGCTTAGAGGGGCGTACCATCTCTGGAAACACCATATATTTT.

The gene calls are TRBV5-1 and TRBJ1-2, with TRBD1 identical over 7 bases. With V trimmed by 3 bases and J by 5 bases, 1 base remained unmatched. CDR1 and CDR2 from the germline V gene are SGHRS and YFSETQ. This CDR3 has 12 residues. The CDR3 sequence: CASSWDRYGYTF. In DNA, the CDR3 is TGCGCCAGCAGCTGGGACAGATATGGCTACACCTTC.

The chain carries TRBV6-4 and TRBJ2-1; tentatively, D is TRBD2 (7 bases). CDR1 and CDR2 (germline): MRHNA, SNTAGT. The CDR3 runs 15 residues. Trimming removed 6 bases at V and 5 bases at J, with 17 bases between. CDR3: CASSPGGLADNEQFF. Written as DNA, the CDR3 is TGTGCCAGCAGCCCCGGGGGGCTAGCCGACAATGAGCAGTTCTTC.

This chain links TRBV15 with TRBJ2-1; 10 bases map to TRBD2. Germline trimming cut 0 bases from V and 4 bases from J; bases unmatched to any gene: 6. This CDR3 has 17 amino acids. CDR1 and CDR2 (germline): LNHNV, YYDKDF (reference sequence). The CDR3, as DNA: TGTGCCACCAGCAGAGAACCTAGCGGGAGATCTTACAATGAGCAGTTCTTC. Translation gives CATSREPSGRSYNEQFF.

The chain links TRBV6-5 to TRBJ2-1; D is possibly TRBD2 (6 bases). The germline CDR1 and CDR2 sequences are MNHEY and SVGAGI. Trimming cost V 5 bases and J 10 bases, with 12 bases left between them. CDR3 size: 12 residues. CDR3 nucleotides: TGTGCCAGCAGTCCTAGCGACTTGGAGCAGTTCTTC. This codes for CASSPSDLEQFF.